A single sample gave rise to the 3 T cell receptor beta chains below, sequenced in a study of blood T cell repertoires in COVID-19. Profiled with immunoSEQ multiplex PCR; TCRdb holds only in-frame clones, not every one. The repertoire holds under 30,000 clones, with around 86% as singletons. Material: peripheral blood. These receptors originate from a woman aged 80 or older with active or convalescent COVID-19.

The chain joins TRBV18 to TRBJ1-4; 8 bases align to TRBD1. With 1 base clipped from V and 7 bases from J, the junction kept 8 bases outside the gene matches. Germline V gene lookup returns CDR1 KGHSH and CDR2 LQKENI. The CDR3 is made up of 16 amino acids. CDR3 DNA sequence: TGTGCCAGCTCACCACGCTTTAGGACAGGGAGTGAAAAACTGTTTTTT. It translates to CASSPRFRTGSEKLFF.

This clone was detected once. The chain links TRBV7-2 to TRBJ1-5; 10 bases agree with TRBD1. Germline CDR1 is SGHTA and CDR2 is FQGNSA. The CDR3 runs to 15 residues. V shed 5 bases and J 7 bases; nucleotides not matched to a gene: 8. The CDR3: CASSPRTGGLQPQHF. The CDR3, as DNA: TGTGCCAGCAGCCCTAGGACAGGGGGTTTGCAGCCCCAGCATTTT. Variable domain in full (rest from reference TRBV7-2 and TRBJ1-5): GAGVSQSPSNKVTEKGKDVELRCDPISGHTALYWYRQSLGQGLEFLIYFQGNSAPDKSGLPSDRFSAERTGGSVSTLTIQRTQQEDSAVYLCASSPRTGGLQPQHFGDGTRLSIL.

CDR3 residues: CASRMGTSGRVEQFF. Written as DNA, the CDR3 is TGTGCCAGTAGAATGGGGACTAGCGGGAGAGTTGAGCAGTTCTTC. The chain joins TRBV19 to TRBJ2-1, with TRBD2 matching 14 bases. CDR1 LNHDA and CDR2 SQIVND come from the germline V gene (reference sequence). Trimming at V came to 6 bases and at J to 9 bases, leaving 7 bases not matched to a gene. There are 15 residues in the CDR3. Full variable domain (rest looked up from reference TRBV19 and TRBJ2-1): DGGITQSPKYLFRKEGQNVTLSCEQNLNHDAMYWYRQDPGQGLRLIYYSQIVNDFQKGDIAEGYSVSREKKESFPLTVTSAQKNPTAFYLCASRMGTSGRVEQFFGPGTRLTVL.